Listed below are T cell receptor beta chains from one sample, sequenced in a study of cytomegalovirus exposure and HLA in healthy donors. Sequencing was performed with immunoSEQ multiplex PCR; in TCRdb, only in-frame clones are kept and a portion is missing. The table shows about 130,000 clones, with 75% to 90% occurring only once. The specimen was PBMCs. Receptor source: a young man in good health and CMV-seropositive. The CDR3 runs from the conserved cysteine through the conserved F or W. The D gene is left open where the match is weak. A clone size is listed for some rows: how often the clone was seen (once, few, many), or a class if it is expanded.

- TRBJ2-3 TRBV7-2 - TGTGCCAGCAGCTTAGCCGGGGGGCATATAGATACGCAGTATTTT CASSLAGGHIDTQYF
once TRBJ1-1 TRBV11-2 - TGTGCCAGCAGCTTAGAGGGAACAGGGTTGAACACTGAAGCTTTCTTT CASSLEGTGLNTEAFF
- TRBJ2-1 TRBV20-1 - TGCAGTGCCCCCAGTTTTCAGGAGCAGTTCTTC CSAPSFQEQFF
- TRBJ1-1 TRBV19 - TGTGCCAGTAGTATGGGACGCAAGGGACAGAACACTGAAGCTTTCTTT CASSMGRKGQNTEAFF
- TRBJ1-1 TRBV30 TRBD1 TGTGCCTGGATTCCGGACAGGGGCCCTGAAGCTTTCTTT CAWIPDRGPEAFF
- TRBJ2-3 TRBV30 TRBD2 TGTGCCTGGATCGGGGGGCGAGCGGGGGGAGGAAGCACAGATACGCAGTATTTT CAWIGGRAGGGSTDTQYF
- TRBJ1-1 TRBV19 - TGTGCCAGTAGAGAACAGGTAGGAGGGAGGTTCGCTTTCTTT CASREQVGGRFAFF
- TRBJ1-4 TRBV7-9 - TGTGCCAGCTCAGGACTGAATAATGAAAAACTGTTTTTT CASSGLNNEKLFF
- TRBJ1-1 TRBV4-1 - TGCGCCAGCAGCCAAGATAGGACACGAACAGGTATGAACACTGAAGCTTTCTTT CASSQDRTRTGMNTEAFF
- TRBJ2-7 TRBV28 TRBD2 TGTGCCAGCAGTAACACACTAGCGAAGGGCCCCTACGAGCAGTACTTC CASSNTLAKGPYEQYF
- TRBJ1-2 TRBV19 - TGTGCCAGTAGTATCATACAGGGCCGCTATGGCTACACCTTC CASSIIQGRYGYTF
- TRBJ2-1 TRBV5-1 TRBD1 TGCGCCAGCACGCCAGGGGACAGCTACAATGAGCAGTTCTTC CASTPGDSYNEQFF
- TRBJ2-1 TRBV5-1 TRBD2 TGCGCCAGCAGCTTGGCTAGCGGGGGAGCCCTCAATGAGCAGTTCTTC CASSLASGGALNEQFF
- TRBJ1-6 TRBV27 TRBD1 TGTGCCACCGCCCTTGGGGACAGGGCAAATTCACCCCTCCACTTT CATALGDRANSPLHF
- TRBJ1-1 TRBV6-1 - TGTGCCAGCAGTGAAGCCGTCCTGAACACTGAAGCTTTCTTT CASSEAVLNTEAFF
- TRBJ2-2 TRBV25-1 - TGTGCCAGCACTTCCCCGGGAACCGGGGAGCTGTTTTTT CASTSPGTGELFF
- TRBJ2-6 TRBV29-1 - TGCAGCGCTGACTCCCGGGACAACTCTGGGGCCAACGTCCTGACTTTC CSADSRDNSGANVLTF
- TRBJ2-1 TRBV2 - TGTGCCAGCACGCCAGACAGCTCCTACAATGAGCAGTTCTTC CASTPDSSYNEQFF
- TRBJ1-1 TRBV4-1 - TGCGCCAGCAGCCAAGTTGCCAGGGGGAACACTGAAGCTTTCTTT CASSQVARGNTEAFF
- TRBJ1-2 TRBV5-7 - TGTGCCAGCAGTTTCGGTATGGCGGGGGACGGCTACACCTTC CASSFGMAGDGYTF
- TRBJ1-6 TRBV6-6 - TGTGCCAGCAGTTATGGCAATTCACCCCTCCACTTT CASSYGNSPLHF
- TRBJ1-5 TRBV5-1 TRBD1 TGCGCCAGCAGCTTGGAAGGGACAGGGAATCAGCCCCAGCATTTT CASSLEGTGNQPQHF
few TRBJ1-4 TRBV28 - TGTGCCAGCCACCTAACAGGGTCCGTGGGAAAACTGTTTTTT CASHLTGSVGKLFF
- TRBJ2-3 TRBV15 - TGTGCCACCAGCAGAAGTACAGGGAGCACAGATACGCAGTATTTT CATSRSTGSTDTQYF
- TRBJ1-6 TRBV13 - TGTGCCAGCAGCAAGTGGTCCGTCGGGAATATGATTTCACCCCTCCACTTT CASSKWSVGNMISPLHF
- TRBJ1-3 TRBV18 TRBD1 TGTGCCAGCTCACCGGACAGGTCTGGAAACACCATATATTTT CASSPDRSGNTIYF
- TRBJ2-7 TRBV25-1 - TGTGCCAGCAGCGTAGAGAGAGAGCAGTACTTC CASSVEREQYF
- TRBJ2-7 TRBV18 - TGTGCCAGCTCACCAACTTTGCCAGGGGCCTACGAGCAGTACTTC CASSPTLPGAYEQYF
- TRBJ2-2 TRBV7-6 TRBD2 TGTGCCAGCAGCTTAGAACTAGCGGGGGGTCGGGACACCGGGGAGCTGTTTTTT CASSLELAGGRDTGELFF
- TRBJ1-2 TRBV13 - TGTGCCAGCAGCCTAAGGACTCGAGGCTACACCTTC CASSLRTRGYTF
- TRBJ1-2 TRBV9 TRBD1 TGTGCCAGCAGCGTTGGGGTTAGGCAGGGGGAGCACTATGGCTACACCTTC CASSVGVRQGEHYGYTF
once TRBJ2-4 TRBV21-1 - TGTGCCAGCAGCAAGTTTGCTAGCGGTTTTCTAGCCAAAAACATTCAGTACTTC CASSKFASGFLAKNIQYF
- TRBJ1-1 TRBV6-5 TRBD1 TGTGCCAGCGCCCGGACAGGCTCTGAAGCTTTCTTT CASARTGSEAFF
- TRBJ2-1 TRBV19 TRBD2 TGTGCCAGTAGTTCAGGACTAGCGGGGGGTTATGAGCAGTTCTTC CASSSGLAGGYEQFF
- TRBJ2-2 TRBV5-4 TRBD2 TGTGCCAGCAGCTTGGGATCGGGGGGCACCGGGGAGCTGTTTTTT CASSLGSGGTGELFF
- TRBJ2-5 TRBV2 TRBD2 TGTGCCAGCAATGGGCGACTAGCTGGGGAGACCCAGTACTTC CASNGRLAGETQYF
- TRBJ1-1 TRBV11-1 TRBD1 TGTGCCAGCAGCCCTGGACAGGGAAACACTGAAGCTTTCTTT CASSPGQGNTEAFF
- TRBJ1-2 TRBV6-1 TRBD1 TGTGCCAGCTGCCTCGACAGGGTTCATGGCTACACCTTC CASCLDRVHGYTF
- TRBJ1-5 TRBV18 TRBD1 TGTGCCAGCTCAGTAGGGACAGGTAATCAGCCCCAGCATTTT CASSVGTGNQPQHF
- TRBJ1-1 TRBV14 - TGTGCCAGCAGCCCAAGCCAGGTGGTCACTGAAGCTTTCTTT CASSPSQVVTEAFF
- TRBJ2-7 TRBV6-6 - TGTGCCAGCAGTTCTCTAGTTTTGGGCTCCTACGAGCAGTACTTC CASSSLVLGSYEQYF
- TRBJ2-3 TRBV7-9 - TGTGCCAGCAGCTTAGCCCGTAGCTCGGGCACAGATACGCAGTATTTT CASSLARSSGTDTQYF